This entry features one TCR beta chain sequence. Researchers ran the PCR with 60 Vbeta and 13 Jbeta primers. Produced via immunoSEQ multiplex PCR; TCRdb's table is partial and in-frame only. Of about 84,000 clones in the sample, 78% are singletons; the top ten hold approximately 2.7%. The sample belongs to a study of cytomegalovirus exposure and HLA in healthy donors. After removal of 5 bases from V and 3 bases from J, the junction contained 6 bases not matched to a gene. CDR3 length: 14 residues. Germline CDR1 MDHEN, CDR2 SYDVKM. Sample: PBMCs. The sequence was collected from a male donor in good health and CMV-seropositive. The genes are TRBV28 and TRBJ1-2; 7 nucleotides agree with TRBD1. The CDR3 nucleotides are TGTGCCAGCAGTAGGGCTGGACAGGACTATGGCTACACCTTC. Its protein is CASSRAGQDYGYTF.